These T cell receptor beta chains were read from a single sample in a study of blood T cell repertoires in COVID-19. Libraries were prepared by immunoSEQ multiplex PCR; TCRdb keeps only in-frame clonotypes and omits some of them. The repertoire includes fewer than 45,000 clones, about 88% of them detected once, and 14% sits in the top ten. Material: peripheral blood. These TCRs come from a human donor in a cohort sampled during active COVID-19. CDR3s include the opening cysteine and the closing phenylalanine or tryptophan. The D gene is left open where the match is weak. Size is omitted from some rows. Given values are once, few, many or a class for expanded clones.

V	J	D	size	DNA	CDR3
TRBV19	TRBJ1-2	-	-	TGTGCCAGTAGTTCCGGGAGGAACTATGGCTACACCTTC	CASSSGRNYGYTF
TRBV21-1	TRBJ1-4	-	-	TGTGCCAGGGTAGGGGGGGCCTCTAATGAAAAACTGTTTTTT	CARVGGASNEKLFF
TRBV4-1	TRBJ2-4	TRBD2	-	TGCGCCAGCAGCGCACGGACTAGAATAAACATTCAGTACTTC	CASSARTRINIQYF
TRBV6-1	TRBJ1-2	-	-	TGTGCCAGCAGTGAGGGTCCAGGACTATATGGCTACACCTTC	CASSEGPGLYGYTF
TRBV7-8	TRBJ1-5	TRBD1	few	TGTGCCAGCAGCCCAGGGACAGGGAATCAGCCCCAGCATTTT	CASSPGTGNQPQHF
TRBV5-1	TRBJ1-2	-	once	TGCGCCAGCAGCTTGGAGGACAGCGGCTACACCTTC	CASSLEDSGYTF
TRBV14	TRBJ2-5	TRBD1	-	TGTGCCAGCAGCCAAGGTCCGACAGGGGCTACAGGAGAGACCCAGTACTTC	CASSQGPTGATGETQYF
TRBV5-6	TRBJ1-1	TRBD1	once	TGTGCCAGCAGCTTTGGGACAGTCTTTATGAACACTGAAGCTTTCTTT	CASSFGTVFMNTEAFF
TRBV6-5	TRBJ2-7	-	-	TGTGCCAGCAGTATCAAAGGGGAACGCTACGAGCAGTACTTC	CASSIKGERYEQYF
TRBV4-2	TRBJ1-1	-	-	TGTGCCAGCAGCCAAGGGGTCGGGACACCGACTGAAGCTTTCTTT	CASSQGVGTPTEAFF
TRBV11-2	TRBJ1-2	-	-	TGTGCCAGCAGCTTAGGAAACAGACCTAACTATGGCTACACCTTC	CASSLGNRPNYGYTF
TRBV18	TRBJ2-5	TRBD1	-	TGTGCCAGCTCACCAAGCCCGACAGGGCAAGAGACCCAGTACTTC	CASSPSPTGQETQYF
TRBV19	TRBJ2-7	TRBD1	-	TGTGCCAGTAGTATAGACGGGACAGGGGGCGGCTACGAGCAGTACTTC	CASSIDGTGGGYEQYF
TRBV4-3	TRBJ2-4	TRBD2	-	TGCGCCAGCAGCCAAGAACTAGCGGGGGGCGGGGAAAACATTCAGTACTTC	CASSQELAGGGENIQYF
TRBV7-6	TRBJ2-5	-	-	TGTGCCAGCAGCACTACGGAGGAGACCCAGTACTTC	CASSTTEETQYF
TRBV19	TRBJ2-5	-	-	TGTGCCAGTAGTATCCAGGGCGTACCAGAGACCCAGTACTTC	CASSIQGVPETQYF
TRBV5-1	TRBJ1-2	-	-	TGCGCCAGCAGCTTGGTTCAGGGGAGCTATGGCTACACCTTC	CASSLVQGSYGYTF
TRBV11-3	TRBJ1-5	TRBD1	few	TGTGCCAGCAGCTTAGATCCGAGACAGGGGGCGCAGAGGCAGCCCCAGCATTTT	CASSLDPRQGAQRQPQHF
TRBV6-5	TRBJ2-3	TRBD1	-	TGTGCCAGCAGGCCGTGGACAGGGGAAAGCGATACGCAGTATTTT	CASRPWTGESDTQYF
TRBV5-1	TRBJ2-1	-	-	TGCGCCAGCAGCTCGAACGCAGGGGTAGCCTACAATGAGCAGTTCTTC	CASSSNAGVAYNEQFF
TRBV10-1	TRBJ2-1	-	-	TGCGCCAGCAGAAGCGACAGTAATGAGCAGTTCTTC	CASRSDSNEQFF
TRBV3-1/TRBV3-2	TRBJ2-5	-	-	TGTGCCAGCAGCCAAAACTCGGGGGGCCGGGAGACCCAGTACTTC	CASSQNSGGRETQYF
TRBV19	TRBJ1-1	TRBD1	-	TGTGCCAGTAGTAACAGGGGCGGAGAAGCTTTCTTT	CASSNRGGEAFF
TRBV11-2	TRBJ1-2	-	-	TGTGCCAGCAGCTTAGGGGGCCGGGGGGCGGATGGCTACACCTTC	CASSLGGRGADGYTF
TRBV30	TRBJ1-2	TRBD1	-	TGTGCCTGGACCCGACTCCGGACAGGGCCAAAACGGGGCTACACCTTC	CAWTRLRTGPKRGYTF
TRBV5-1	TRBJ2-7	TRBD2	once	TGCGCCAGCAGCCGGGAGGCGACAACCTACGAGCAGTACTTC	CASSREATTYEQYF
TRBV14	TRBJ1-1	-	few	TGTGCCAGCAGCCAGGCGGGTGGCAGGAACACTGAAGCTTTCTTT	CASSQAGGRNTEAFF
TRBV6-4	TRBJ1-1	TRBD1	-	TGTGCCAGCAGTCCCACACCCGGACAGGGTGAAGCTTTCTTT	CASSPTPGQGEAFF
TRBV12-3/TRBV12-4	TRBJ2-7	-	-	TGTGCCAGCAGTTTGGTCCCGGGGGACGAGCAGTACTTC	CASSLVPGDEQYF
TRBV10-3	TRBJ1-6	-	-	TGTGCCATCCGCTGGGGGCAACTTAATTCACCCCTCCACTTT	CAIRWGQLNSPLHF
TRBV30	TRBJ2-7	-	once	TGTGCCTGTCCCCCCCAGGGCACACACTCCGGGCAGTACTTC	CACPPQGTHSGQYF
TRBV7-8	TRBJ2-1	TRBD2	-	TGTGCCAGCAGCTACTTAACTAGCGGGGGGGTGGCTGAGCAGTTCTTC	CASSYLTSGGVAEQFF
TRBV5-5	TRBJ1-6	-	-	TGTGCCAGCACTATAACAGGGTCGGCCTATAATTCACCCCTCCACTTT	CASTITGSAYNSPLHF
TRBV23-1	TRBJ1-1	-	-	TGCGCCAGCAGTCACTTGGACAGAATGAACACTGAAGCTTTCTTT	CASSHLDRMNTEAFF
TRBV18	TRBJ1-4	-	-	TGTGCCAGCTCAGCAAACGACGGGGGTAATGAAAAACTGTTTTTT	CASSANDGGNEKLFF
TRBV28	TRBJ1-5	TRBD1	-	TGTGCCAGCAGTTCTGGACAGGTTAGCAATCAGCCCCAGCATTTT	CASSSGQVSNQPQHF
TRBV7-9	TRBJ2-3	-	once	TGTGCCAGCAGCTTAGGGTCCGGGGTTGATGGTACAGATACGCAGTATTTT	CASSLGSGVDGTDTQYF
TRBV6-2/TRBV6-3	TRBJ1-2	-	few	TGTGCCAGCAGTTACTCGAGTATGGCCAATACAGGGAACCTCGAAGGCTACACCTTC	CASSYSSMANTGNLEGYTF
TRBV11-3	TRBJ2-3	-	-	TGTGCCAGCAGCTTAGGGGGGGTGCGCACAGATACGCAGTATTTT	CASSLGGVRTDTQYF
TRBV2	TRBJ1-2	TRBD1	-	TGTGCCAGCAGCCCCGGACAGGGGATCTATGGCTACACCTTC	CASSPGQGIYGYTF
TRBV9	TRBJ2-6	-	-	TGTGCCAGCAGCCCCCCTACCTCTGGGGCCAACGTCCTGACTTTC	CASSPPTSGANVLTF
TRBV3-1/TRBV3-2	TRBJ1-4	-	-	TGTGCCAGCAGCCAACTCCGGACTGGAAAACTGTTTTTT	CASSQLRTGKLFF
TRBV2	TRBJ1-1	-	-	TGTGCCAGCAGCGGGGAGGAGTACACTGAAGCTTTCTTT	CASSGEEYTEAFF
TRBV7-2	TRBJ2-7	-	-	TGTGCCAGCAGCCCAGACAGGTTGAACGAGCAGTACTTC	CASSPDRLNEQYF
TRBV24-1	TRBJ1-5	-	-	TGTGCCACCAGTGATTTAGCGGGCCCCAGCAATCAGCCCCAGCATTTT	CATSDLAGPSNQPQHF
TRBV27	TRBJ2-1	TRBD2	-	TGTGCCAGCAGGACAAGCGGGGCTTCCGGCTATGAGCAGTTCTTC	CASRTSGASGYEQFF
TRBV4-3	TRBJ2-3	TRBD2	-	TGCGCCAGCAGCCAGGGACTAGGCCCCACAGATACGCAGTATTTT	CASSQGLGPTDTQYF
TRBV29-1	TRBJ1-2	-	once	TGCAGCATGGACAGTGGCTACACCTTC	CSMDSGYTF
TRBV11-3	TRBJ2-1	TRBD1	-	TGTGCCAGCAGCTTAGCAGGGACAGGGGTGTACAATGAGCAGTTCTTC	CASSLAGTGVYNEQFF